This section outlines one T cell receptor (beta chain) sequence together with its context. The data derive from a study of shared clonotypes between healthy human individuals. Deletions cut 9 bases from V and 9 bases from J, with 18 bases between. Germline CDR1 LNHDA, CDR2 SQIVND (reference sequence). The CDR3 has 13 amino acids. Using around 180 ng DNA, some 30,000 T cell genomes, the sorted-subset replicate PCRs were run. The assay was immunoSEQ multiplex PCR, and TCRdb's table has in-frame clones only and misses some. The sample shows 2,500,000 or so clones, approximately 94% of them seen only once.

This sequence joins TRBV19 and TRBJ2-1; no clear D. This receptor was taken from a man aged 18 to 35 in good health. Some clones in this sample may be carry-over from other donors' samples. Sequencing was done on a sample of naive CD4+ T cells from PBMCs. Subset in this sample: CD45RA+ positively selected. CDR3 sequence (DNA): TGTGCCAGCACCCCCCAACTCGGTGGTGAGCAGTTCTTC. Its translation: CASTPQLGGEQFF.